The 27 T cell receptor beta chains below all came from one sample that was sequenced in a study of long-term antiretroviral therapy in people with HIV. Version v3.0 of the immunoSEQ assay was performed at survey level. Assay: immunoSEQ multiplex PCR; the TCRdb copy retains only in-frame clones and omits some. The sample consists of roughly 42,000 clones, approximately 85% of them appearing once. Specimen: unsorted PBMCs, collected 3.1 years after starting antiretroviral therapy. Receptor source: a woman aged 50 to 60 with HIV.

The CDR3 reads CASSQGGRVEFYGYTF. In DNA, the CDR3 is TGTGCCAGCAGCCAAGGTGGCAGGGTGGAATTCTATGGCTACACCTTC. The J gene is TRBJ1-2, the V gene TRBV4-2; D is possibly TRBD1 (5 bases). The CDR3 is 16 residues long. CDR1 is LGHNA and CDR2 is YNFKEQ in the germline V gene. V was cut by 1 base and J by 4 bases, with 16 bases left in between.

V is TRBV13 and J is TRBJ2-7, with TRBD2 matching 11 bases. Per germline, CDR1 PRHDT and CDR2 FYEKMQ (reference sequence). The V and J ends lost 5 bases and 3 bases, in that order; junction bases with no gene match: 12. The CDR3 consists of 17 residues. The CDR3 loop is CASSPREASGGYYEQYF. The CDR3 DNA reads TGTGCCAGCAGCCCGCGGGAGGCTAGCGGGGGGTACTACGAGCAGTACTTC.

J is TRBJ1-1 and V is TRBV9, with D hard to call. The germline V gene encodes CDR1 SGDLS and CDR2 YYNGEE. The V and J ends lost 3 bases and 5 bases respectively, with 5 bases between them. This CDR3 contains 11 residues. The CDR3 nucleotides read TGTGCCAGCAGCGCTGGAACTGAAGCTTTCTTT. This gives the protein CASSAGTEAFF. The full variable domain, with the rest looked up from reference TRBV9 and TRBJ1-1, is DSGVTQTPKHLITATGQRVTLRCSPRSGDLSVYWYQQSLDQGLQFLIQYYNGEERAKGNILERFSAQQFPDLHSELNLSSLELGDSALYFCASSAGTEAFFGQGTRLTVV.

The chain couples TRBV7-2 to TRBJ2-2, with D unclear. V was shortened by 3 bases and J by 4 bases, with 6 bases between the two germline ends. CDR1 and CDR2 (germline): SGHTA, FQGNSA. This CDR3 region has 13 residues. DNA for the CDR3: TGTGCCAGCAGCTTGGGGATCACCGGGGAGCTGTTTTTT. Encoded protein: CASSLGITGELFF.

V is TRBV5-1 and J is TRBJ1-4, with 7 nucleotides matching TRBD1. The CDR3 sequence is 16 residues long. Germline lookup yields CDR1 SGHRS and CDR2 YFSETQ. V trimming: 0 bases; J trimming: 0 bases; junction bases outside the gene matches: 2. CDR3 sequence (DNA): TGCGCCAGCAGCTTGGTCACAGGGGCAACTAATGAAAAACTGTTTTTT. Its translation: CASSLVTGATNEKLFF. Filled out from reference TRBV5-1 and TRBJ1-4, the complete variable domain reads KAGVTQTPRYLIKTRGQQVTLSCSPISGHRSVSWYQQTPGQGLQFLFEYFSETQRNKGNFPGRFSGRQFSNSRSEMNVSTLELGDSALYLCASSLVTGATNEKLFFGSGTQLSVL.

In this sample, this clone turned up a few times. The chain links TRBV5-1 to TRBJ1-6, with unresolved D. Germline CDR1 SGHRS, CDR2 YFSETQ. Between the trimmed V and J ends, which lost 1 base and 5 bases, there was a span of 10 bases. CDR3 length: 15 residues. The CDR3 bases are TGCGCCAGCAGCTTGCTTACAGCTGATAATTCACCCCTCCACTTT. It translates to CASSLLTADNSPLHF.

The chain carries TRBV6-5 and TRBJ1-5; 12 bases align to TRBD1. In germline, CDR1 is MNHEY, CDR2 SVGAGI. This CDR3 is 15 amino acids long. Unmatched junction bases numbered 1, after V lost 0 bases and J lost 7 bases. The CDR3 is CASSYSGTGGQPQHF. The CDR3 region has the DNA TGTGCCAGCAGTTACTCCGGGACAGGGGGCCAGCCCCAGCATTTT.

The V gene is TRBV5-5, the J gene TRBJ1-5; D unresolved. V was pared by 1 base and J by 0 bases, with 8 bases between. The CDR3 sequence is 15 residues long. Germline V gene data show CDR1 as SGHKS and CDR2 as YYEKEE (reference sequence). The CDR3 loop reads CASSLIMGSNQPQHF. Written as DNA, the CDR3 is TGTGCCAGCAGCTTGATCATGGGTAGCAATCAGCCCCAGCATTTT.

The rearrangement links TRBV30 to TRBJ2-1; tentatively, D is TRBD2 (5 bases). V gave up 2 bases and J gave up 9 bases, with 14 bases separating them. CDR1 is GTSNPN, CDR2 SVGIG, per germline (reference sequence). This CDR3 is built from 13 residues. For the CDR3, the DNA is TGTGCCTGGAGTCCTCGGGCACTAGGTGAGCAGTTCTTC. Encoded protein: CAWSPRALGEQFF.

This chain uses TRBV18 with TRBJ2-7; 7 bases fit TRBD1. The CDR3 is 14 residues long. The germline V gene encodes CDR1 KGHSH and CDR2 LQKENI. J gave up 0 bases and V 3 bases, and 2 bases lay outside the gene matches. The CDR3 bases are TGTGCCAGCTCACCGACAGGGAGCTCCTACGAGCAGTACTTC. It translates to CASSPTGSSYEQYF.

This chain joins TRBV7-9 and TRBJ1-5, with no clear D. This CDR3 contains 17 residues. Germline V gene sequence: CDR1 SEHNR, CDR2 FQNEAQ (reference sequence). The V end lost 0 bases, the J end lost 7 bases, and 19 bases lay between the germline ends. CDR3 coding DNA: TGTGCCAGCAGCTTAGCGAGGGCGGATAGCACAACACAGCCCCAGCATTTT. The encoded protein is CASSLARADSTTQPQHF.

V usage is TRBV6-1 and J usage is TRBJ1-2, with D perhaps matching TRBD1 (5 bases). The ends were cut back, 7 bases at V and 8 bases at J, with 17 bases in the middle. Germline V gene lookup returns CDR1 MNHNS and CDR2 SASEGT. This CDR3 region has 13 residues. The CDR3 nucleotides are TGTGCCAGCATTCGCGGGGCGTTTTGGGGCTACACCTTC. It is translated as CASIRGAFWGYTF.

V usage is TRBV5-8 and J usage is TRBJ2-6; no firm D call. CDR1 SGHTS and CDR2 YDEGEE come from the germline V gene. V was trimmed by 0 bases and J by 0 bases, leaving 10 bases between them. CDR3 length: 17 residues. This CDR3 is CASSLAVQYSGANVLTF. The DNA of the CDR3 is TGTGCCAGCAGCTTGGCGGTGCAGTACTCTGGGGCCAACGTCCTGACTTTC.

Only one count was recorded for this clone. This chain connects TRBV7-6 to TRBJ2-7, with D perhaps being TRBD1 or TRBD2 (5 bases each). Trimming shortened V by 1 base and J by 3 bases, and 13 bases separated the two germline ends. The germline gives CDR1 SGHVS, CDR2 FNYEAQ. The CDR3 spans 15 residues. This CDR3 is CASSLGGGPGYEQYF. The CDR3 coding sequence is TGTGCCAGCAGCTTAGGGGGCGGGCCCGGCTACGAGCAGTACTTC.

CDR3: CASSSTGAFYEQYF. The CDR3 DNA reads TGTGCCAGCAGCTCGACAGGAGCATTTTACGAGCAGTACTTC. The V gene is TRBV7-9, the J gene TRBJ2-7; D is perhaps TRBD1 (6 bases). Trimming pared 4 bases from V and 4 bases from J, leaving 14 bases between. Per germline, CDR1 SEHNR and CDR2 FQNEAQ (reference sequence). The CDR3 spans 14 residues.

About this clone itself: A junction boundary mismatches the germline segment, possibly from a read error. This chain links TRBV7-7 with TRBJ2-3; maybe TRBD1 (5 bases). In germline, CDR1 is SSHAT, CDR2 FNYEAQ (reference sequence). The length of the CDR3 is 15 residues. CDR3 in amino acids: CASSLGAGRTDTQYF. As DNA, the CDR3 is TGTGCTAGCAGCTTAGGGGCAGGGCGCACAGATACGCAGTATTTT.

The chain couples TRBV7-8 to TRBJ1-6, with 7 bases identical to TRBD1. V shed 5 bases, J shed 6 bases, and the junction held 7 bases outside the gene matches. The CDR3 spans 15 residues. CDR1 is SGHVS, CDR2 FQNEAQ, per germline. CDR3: CASSGTGTANSPLHF. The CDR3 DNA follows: TGTGCCAGCAGCGGGACCGGGACAGCTAATTCACCCCTCCACTTT.

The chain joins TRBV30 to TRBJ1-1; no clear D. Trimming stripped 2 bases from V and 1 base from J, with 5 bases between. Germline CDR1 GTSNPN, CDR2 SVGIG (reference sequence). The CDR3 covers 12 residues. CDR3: CAWSRTNTEAFF. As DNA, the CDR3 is TGTGCCTGGAGTAGAACGAACACTGAAGCTTTCTTT.

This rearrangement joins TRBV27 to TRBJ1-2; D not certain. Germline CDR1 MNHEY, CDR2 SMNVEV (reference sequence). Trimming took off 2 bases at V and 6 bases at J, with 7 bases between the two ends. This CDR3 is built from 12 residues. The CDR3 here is CASSLVGDGYTF. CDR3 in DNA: TGTGCCAGCAGTTTAGTCGGAGATGGCTACACCTTC.

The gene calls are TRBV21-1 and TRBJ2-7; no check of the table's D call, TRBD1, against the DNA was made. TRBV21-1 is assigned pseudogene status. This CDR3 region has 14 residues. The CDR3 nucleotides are TGTGCCAGCAGCAACCCAGGGTTCTACTACGAGCAGTACTTC. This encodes CASSNPGFYYEQYF.

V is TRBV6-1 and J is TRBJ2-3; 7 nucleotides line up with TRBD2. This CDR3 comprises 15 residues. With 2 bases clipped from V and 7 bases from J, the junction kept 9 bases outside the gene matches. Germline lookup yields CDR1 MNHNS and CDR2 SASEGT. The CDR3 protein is CASSESTSLIYTQYF. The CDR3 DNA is TGTGCCAGCAGTGAATCGACTAGCCTTATTTATACGCAGTATTTT.

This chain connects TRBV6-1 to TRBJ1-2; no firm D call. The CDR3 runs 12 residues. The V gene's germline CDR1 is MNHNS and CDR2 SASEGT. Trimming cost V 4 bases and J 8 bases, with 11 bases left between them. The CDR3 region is CASSGVTGGYTF. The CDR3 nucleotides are TGTGCCAGCAGTGGGGTCACGGGAGGCTACACCTTC.

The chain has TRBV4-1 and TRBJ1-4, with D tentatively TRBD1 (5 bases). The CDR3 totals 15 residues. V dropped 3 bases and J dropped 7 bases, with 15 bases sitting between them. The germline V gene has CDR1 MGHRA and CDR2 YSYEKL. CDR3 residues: CASSQGWGGSEKLFF. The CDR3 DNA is TGCGCCAGCAGCCAGGGATGGGGGGGGAGTGAAAAACTGTTTTTT.

The chain's CDR3 is CASSLNGGTYNEQFF. The DNA for the CDR3 is TGTGCCAGCAGCTTGAACGGGGGTACGTACAATGAGCAGTTCTTC. The rearrangement joins TRBV7-3 to TRBJ2-1; maybe TRBD2 (6 bases). Per germline, CDR1 SGHTA and CDR2 FQGTGA. The CDR3 totals 15 residues. The V end was cut by 3 bases, the J end by 4 bases, with 13 bases between.

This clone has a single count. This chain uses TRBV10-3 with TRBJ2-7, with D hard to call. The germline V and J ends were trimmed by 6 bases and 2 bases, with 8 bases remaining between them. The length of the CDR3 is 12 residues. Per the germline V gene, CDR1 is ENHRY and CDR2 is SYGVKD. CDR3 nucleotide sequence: TGTGCCATCAGGACCCCAACCTACGAGCAGTACTTC. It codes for CAIRTPTYEQYF.

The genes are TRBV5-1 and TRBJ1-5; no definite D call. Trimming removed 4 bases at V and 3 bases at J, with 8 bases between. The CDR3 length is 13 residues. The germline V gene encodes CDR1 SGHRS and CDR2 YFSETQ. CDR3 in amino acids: CASSNRPNQPQHF. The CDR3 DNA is TGCGCCAGCAGCAACAGACCCAATCAGCCCCAGCATTTT. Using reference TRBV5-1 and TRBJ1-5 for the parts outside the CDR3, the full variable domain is KAGVTQTPRYLIKTRGQQVTLSCSPISGHRSVSWYQQTPGQGLQFLFEYFSETQRNKGNFPGRFSGRQFSNSRSEMNVSTLELGDSALYLCASSNRPNQPQHFGDGTRLSIL.

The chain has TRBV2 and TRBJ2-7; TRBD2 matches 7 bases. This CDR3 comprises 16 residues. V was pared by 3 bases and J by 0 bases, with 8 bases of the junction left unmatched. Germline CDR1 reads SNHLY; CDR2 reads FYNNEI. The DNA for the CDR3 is TGTGCCAGCAGTGATACCGGGACTACTCTCTCCTACGAGCAGTACTTC. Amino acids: CASSDTGTTLSYEQYF.